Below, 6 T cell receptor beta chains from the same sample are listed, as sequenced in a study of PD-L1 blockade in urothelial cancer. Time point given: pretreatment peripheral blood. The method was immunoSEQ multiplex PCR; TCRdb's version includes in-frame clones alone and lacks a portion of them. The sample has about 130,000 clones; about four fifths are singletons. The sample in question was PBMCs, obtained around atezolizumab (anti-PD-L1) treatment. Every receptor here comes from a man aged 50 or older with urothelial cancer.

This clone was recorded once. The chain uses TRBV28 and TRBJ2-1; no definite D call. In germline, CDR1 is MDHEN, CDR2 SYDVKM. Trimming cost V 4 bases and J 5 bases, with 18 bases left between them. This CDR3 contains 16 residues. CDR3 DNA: TGTGCCAGCAGTTCACCTTGGGCCACCCCCAACAATGAGCAGTTCTTC. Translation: CASSSPWATPNNEQFF.

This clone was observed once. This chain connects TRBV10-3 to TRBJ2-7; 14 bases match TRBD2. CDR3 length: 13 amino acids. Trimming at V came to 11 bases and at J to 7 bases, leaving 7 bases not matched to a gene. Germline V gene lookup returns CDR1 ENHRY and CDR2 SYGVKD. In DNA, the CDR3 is TGTGCCTTAGCGGGGACTAGCGGGGGAGAGCAGTACTTC. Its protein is CALAGTSGGEQYF.

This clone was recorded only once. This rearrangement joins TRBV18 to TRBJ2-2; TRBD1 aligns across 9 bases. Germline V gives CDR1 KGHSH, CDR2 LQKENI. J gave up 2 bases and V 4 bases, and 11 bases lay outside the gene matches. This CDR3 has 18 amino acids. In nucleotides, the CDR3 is TGTGCCAGCTCACGAATTCCGGGACAGGGAACTAACACCGGGGAGCTGTTTTTT. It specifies CASSRIPGQGTNTGELFF.

CDR3 loop: CASSRASGQYEQYF. CDR3 nucleotide sequence: TGTGCCAGCAGTAGGGCTAGCGGGCAGTACGAGCAGTACTTC. The J gene is TRBJ2-7, the V gene TRBV9, with 8 bases fitting TRBD2. The CDR3 consists of 14 residues. The germline gives CDR1 SGDLS, CDR2 YYNGEE. V shed 5 bases and J 4 bases; nucleotides not matched to a gene: 8. The whole variable domain, remainder taken from reference TRBV9 and TRBJ2-7, is DSGVTQTPKHLITATGQRVTLRCSPRSGDLSVYWYQQSLDQGLQFLIQYYNGEERAKGNILERFSAQQFPDLHSELNLSSLELGDSALYFCASSRASGQYEQYFGPGTRLTVT.

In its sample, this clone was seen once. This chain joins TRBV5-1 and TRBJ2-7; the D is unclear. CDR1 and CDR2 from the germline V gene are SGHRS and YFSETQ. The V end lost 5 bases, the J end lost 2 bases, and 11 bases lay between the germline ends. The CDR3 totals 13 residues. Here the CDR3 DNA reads TGCGCCAGCAGGAAAACTGGAGCCTACGAGCAGTACTTC. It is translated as CASRKTGAYEQYF.

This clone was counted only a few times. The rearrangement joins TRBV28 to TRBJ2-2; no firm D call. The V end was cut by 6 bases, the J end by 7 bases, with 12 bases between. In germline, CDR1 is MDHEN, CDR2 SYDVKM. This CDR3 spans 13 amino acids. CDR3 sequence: CASSPNNIGELFF. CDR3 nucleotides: TGTGCCAGCAGCCCCAACAATATCGGGGAGCTGTTTTTT.